The sequence of this T cell receptor beta chain was determined in a study of a mutant IDH1 vaccine in newly diagnosed glioma. Background on the study: Commencement of vaccination occurred 4-6 weeks following radiotherapy alone, or concurrently with temozolomide cycles.

CDR3 length: 16 amino acids. Germline V gene data show CDR1 as SEHNR and CDR2 as FQNEAQ (reference sequence). V lost 5 bases and J lost 6, with 19 bases in between. The time point here: week 35, safety follow-up. Each dose delivered 300 ug of mutant IDH1 20-mer peptide subcutaneously with imiquimod. In weeks 1, 3, 5, 7, 11, 15, 19 and 23, patients were immunized, eight times in all. The table came from immunoSEQ multiplex PCR; TCRdb's copy has only in-frame clones and leaves some out. In the table there are about 48,000 clones, roughly three quarters of which are singletons. Notes on this clone: Antigen: not known.

Specimen: PBMCs, collected from a glioma patient whose treatment included an IDH1 peptide vaccine. This chain connects TRBV7-9 to TRBJ2-2; D possibly corresponds to TRBD2 (5 bases). The sequence derives from a man aged 40-55 years with glioma. For the CDR3, the DNA is TGTGCCAGCAGCCCCCCGGTGGGCCTAGCATCCGGGGAGCTGTTTTTT. Translation: CASSPPVGLASGELFF.